Listed below are T cell receptor beta chains from one sample, sequenced in a study of T cells after yellow fever vaccination. TCRdb reprocessed the 5' RACE reads via MiXCR and lists one record per CDR3 protein. The table includes 200,000 to 250,000 distinct CDR3 sequences, under 3.5% detected once. Sequences were derived from CD4+ T cells sorted from PBMCs, sampled 10 days after the yellow fever booster vaccination. The receptors stem from a man younger than 30 who received the YFV17D yellow fever vaccine. The CDR3 runs from the conserved cysteine through the conserved F or W. Fields, in order: CDR3 length, V gene, J gene, D gene, clone size, CDR3 DNA, CDR3 protein. A D gene is named only where the DNA matches it firmly. The size of a clone is reported for some rows only, either as once, few or many, or as a class for expanded clones.

17	TRBV7-2	TRBJ2-1	TRBD2	few	TGTGCCAGCAGCCCCGGGGGGTCCCCGAGCTCCTACAATGAGCAGTTCTTC	CASSPGGSPSSYNEQFF
14	TRBV10-3	TRBJ1-5	TRBD1	NA	TGTGCCATCAGTGGCTGGGACAGAAATCAGCCCCAGCATTTT	CAISGWDRNQPQHF
16	TRBV11-3	TRBJ1-1	TRBD1	few	TGTGCCAGCAGCTTAGTCGGCAGGGGGGAGGACACTGAAGCTTTCTTT	CASSLVGRGEDTEAFF
14	TRBV12-3/TRBV12-4	TRBJ1-5	NA	many	TGTGCCAGCAGTTTAATGGATCGCAATCAGCCCCAGCATTTT	CASSLMDRNQPQHF
15	TRBV14	TRBJ2-4	NA	NA	TGTGCCAGCAGCCAGGGTTCTAGATATAGGGACATTCAGTACTTC	CASSQGSRYRDIQYF
15	TRBV5-1	TRBJ2-5	TRBD1	many	TGCGCCAGCAGCTTAGGACAGGGTGCCCAAGAGACCCAGTACTTC	CASSLGQGAQETQYF
15	TRBV27	TRBJ2-3	TRBD2	many	TGTGCCAGCAGTTCCCCCGGGGGGGTTACAGATACGCAGTATTTT	CASSSPGGVTDTQYF
17	TRBV27	TRBJ1-4	TRBD1	NA	TGTGCCAGCAGACAAGCACTACAAGGGACAGGGAGTGAAAAACTGTTTTTT	CASRQALQGTGSEKLFF
15	TRBV6-1	TRBJ2-2	NA	many	TGTGCCAGCAGTGACTTGGCGCATCCCCCCGGGGAGCTGTTTTTT	CASSDLAHPPGELFF
15	TRBV19	TRBJ1-2	NA	NA	TGTGCCAGTAGAGGGGATTCTGCGGCTAACTATGGCTACACCTTC	CASRGDSAANYGYTF
14	TRBV20-1	TRBJ2-5	TRBD2	NA	TGCAGTGCTCCTTCCCTAGCGGTCCAAGAGACCCAGTACTTC	CSAPSLAVQETQYF
13	TRBV7-2	TRBJ1-6	TRBD1	many	TGTGCCAGCAGCATGGCAGGGGGTGGACCCCTCCACTTT	CASSMAGGGPLHF
16	TRBV10-3	TRBJ2-1	TRBD2	many	TGTGCCATCAGTGGAAATTTTGGAGCGGGGGTGAGTGAGCAGTTCTTC	CAISGNFGAGVSEQFF
14	TRBV7-9	TRBJ1-1	NA	many	TGTGCCAGCAGCCCAGGGACCCCGGGCACTGAAGCTTTCTTT	CASSPGTPGTEAFF
14	TRBV7-2	TRBJ1-4	TRBD1	many	TGTGCCAGCAGCTTTCAGGGGGCGAGTGAAAAACTGTTTTTT	CASSFQGASEKLFF
14	TRBV18	TRBJ2-7	NA	NA	TGTGCCAGCTCACCACCCGACAGGAGCTACGAGCAGTACTTC	CASSPPDRSYEQYF
12	TRBV6-6	TRBJ2-2	NA	many	TGTGCCAGCAGGGGGTGGGGCGGGGAGCTGTTTTTT	CASRGWGGELFF
17	TRBV24-1	TRBJ1-2	TRBD1	many	TGTGCCACCAGTGATCGAGTGTCCGGGACAGGGGGCATTGGCTACACCTTC	CATSDRVSGTGGIGYTF
17	TRBV4-1	TRBJ1-5	TRBD1	few	TGCGCCAGCAGTCGGACAGGGGGCGGGATAGGCAATCAGCCCCAGCATTTT	CASSRTGGGIGNQPQHF
14	TRBV4-1	TRBJ2-7	TRBD1	many	TGCGCCAGCAGCCTATCTACAGGGGGCGCACGGCAGTACTTC	CASSLSTGGARQYF
13	TRBV11-2	TRBJ2-1	TRBD2	once	TGTGCCAGCAGCTCTAGCGGGGAGAATCAGCAGTTCTTC	CASSSSGENQQFF
15	TRBV16	TRBJ1-4	NA	NA	TGTGCCAGCAGCCAGGATTTATGGCAGAATGAAAAACTGTTTTTT	CASSQDLWQNEKLFF
12	TRBV19	TRBJ2-7	TRBD1	many	TGTGCCAGCCGGGACAGATCCTACGAGCAGTACTTC	CASRDRSYEQYF
14	TRBV19	TRBJ1-5	NA	many	TGTGCCAGTAGTATACAGATTAGCAATCAGCCCCAGCATTTT	CASSIQISNQPQHF
13	TRBV5-1	TRBJ1-1	NA	many	TGCGCCAGCGGGAGGTCGGCGAACACTGAAGCTTTCTTT	CASGRSANTEAFF
21	TRBV4-1	TRBJ1-1	TRBD1	many	TGCGCCAGCAGCCAGCTATTCCAGAATTTCCGGGACAGCCTTCTGAACACTGAAGCTTTCTTT	CASSQLFQNFRDSLLNTEAFF
12	TRBV20-1	TRBJ2-7	NA	many	TGCAGTGCTAGAGGTCGGATCTACGAGCAGTACTTC	CSARGRIYEQYF
15	TRBV7-9	TRBJ1-2	NA	many	TGTGCCAGCAGCTTAGCGAATGCAGGGGTCCAGGGCTACACCTTC	CASSLANAGVQGYTF
16	TRBV20-1	TRBJ1-3	NA	NA	TGCAGTGCTCAAACCCTCGGGGTGGTGAAAGGAAACACCATATATTTT	CSAQTLGVVKGNTIYF
17	TRBV6-1	TRBJ1-6	TRBD1	many	TGTGCCAGCAGTGACGGCGCAGGGGGTTCCTATAATTCACCCCTCCACTTT	CASSDGAGGSYNSPLHF
16	TRBV6-2/TRBV6-3	TRBJ2-3	NA	few	TGTGCCAGCAGTTACGTTGGTAGTTCCGATGCAGATACGCAGTATTTT	CASSYVGSSDADTQYF
14	TRBV14	TRBJ2-3	NA	many	TGTGCCAGCAGCCCGAGGGGCAACACAGATACGCAGTATTTT	CASSPRGNTDTQYF
15	TRBV20-1	TRBJ2-5	NA	few	TGCAGTGCTAGAGATGTTGCCAGGGGTCAAGAGACCCAGTACTTC	CSARDVARGQETQYF
15	TRBV5-1	TRBJ1-2	TRBD1	few	TGCGCCAGCAGCTTGAGCCTGACAGGGAAGAGTGGCTACACCTTC	CASSLSLTGKSGYTF
17	TRBV9	TRBJ1-1	NA	many	TGTGCCAGCAGCGACCCCCGGACTAACGCCATGAACACTGAAGCTTTCTTT	CASSDPRTNAMNTEAFF